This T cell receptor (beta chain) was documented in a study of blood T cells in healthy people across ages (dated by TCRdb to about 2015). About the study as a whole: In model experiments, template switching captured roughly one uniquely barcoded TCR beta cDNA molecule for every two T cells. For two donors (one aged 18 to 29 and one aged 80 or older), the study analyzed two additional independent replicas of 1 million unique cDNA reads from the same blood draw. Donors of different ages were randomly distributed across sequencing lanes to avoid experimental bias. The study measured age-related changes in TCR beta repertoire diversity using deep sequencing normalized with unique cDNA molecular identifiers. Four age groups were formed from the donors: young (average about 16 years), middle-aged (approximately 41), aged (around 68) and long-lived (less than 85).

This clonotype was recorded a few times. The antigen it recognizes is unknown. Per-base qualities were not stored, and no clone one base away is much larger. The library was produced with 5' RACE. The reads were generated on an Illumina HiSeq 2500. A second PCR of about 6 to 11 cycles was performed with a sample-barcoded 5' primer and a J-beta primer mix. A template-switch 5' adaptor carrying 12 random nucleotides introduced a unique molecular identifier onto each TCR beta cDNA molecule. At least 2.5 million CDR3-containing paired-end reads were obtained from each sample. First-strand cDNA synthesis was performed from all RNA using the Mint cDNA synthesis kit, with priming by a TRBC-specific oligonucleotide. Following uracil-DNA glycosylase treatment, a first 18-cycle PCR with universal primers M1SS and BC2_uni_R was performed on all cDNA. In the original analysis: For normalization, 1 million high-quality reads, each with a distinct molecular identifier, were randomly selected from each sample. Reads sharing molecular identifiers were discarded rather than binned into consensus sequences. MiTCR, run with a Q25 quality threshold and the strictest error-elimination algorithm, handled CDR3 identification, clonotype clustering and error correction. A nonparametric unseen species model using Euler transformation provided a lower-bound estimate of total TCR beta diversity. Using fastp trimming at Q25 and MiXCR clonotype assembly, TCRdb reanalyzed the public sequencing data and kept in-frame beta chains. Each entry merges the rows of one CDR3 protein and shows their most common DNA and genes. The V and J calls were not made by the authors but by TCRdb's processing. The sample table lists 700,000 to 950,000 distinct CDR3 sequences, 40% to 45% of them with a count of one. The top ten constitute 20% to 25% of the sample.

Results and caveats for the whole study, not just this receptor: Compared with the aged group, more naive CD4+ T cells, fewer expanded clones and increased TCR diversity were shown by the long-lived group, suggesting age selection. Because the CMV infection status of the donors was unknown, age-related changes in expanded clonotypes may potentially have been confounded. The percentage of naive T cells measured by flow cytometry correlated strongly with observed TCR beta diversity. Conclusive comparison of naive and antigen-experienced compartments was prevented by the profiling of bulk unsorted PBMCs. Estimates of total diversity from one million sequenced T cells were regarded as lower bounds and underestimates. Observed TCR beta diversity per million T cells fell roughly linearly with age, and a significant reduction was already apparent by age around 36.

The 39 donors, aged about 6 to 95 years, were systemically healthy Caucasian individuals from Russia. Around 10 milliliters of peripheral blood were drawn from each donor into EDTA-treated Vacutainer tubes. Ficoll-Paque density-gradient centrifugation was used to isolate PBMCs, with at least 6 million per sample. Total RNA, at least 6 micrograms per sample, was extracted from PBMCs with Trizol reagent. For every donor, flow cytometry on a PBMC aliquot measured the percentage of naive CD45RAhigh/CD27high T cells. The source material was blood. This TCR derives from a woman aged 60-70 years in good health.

This receptor carries the CDR3 CSASPGEGPRGYEQYF. The nucleotides are TGCAGTGCTAGTCCGGGGGAGGGCCCGAGGGGGTACGAGCAGTACTTC. The chain is encoded by TRBV20-1 joined to TRBJ2-7; TRBD2 is possibly the D segment (7 matching bases). The CDR3, cysteine through phenylalanine, is 16 amino acids long. The only DNA kept is the CDR3, 48 bases in frame from the first base. Trimming takes 3 bases from V and 4 bases from J, and the germline ends sit 22 bases apart. According to the germline V gene (reference sequence), CDR1 reads DFQATT and CDR2 reads SNEGSKA.